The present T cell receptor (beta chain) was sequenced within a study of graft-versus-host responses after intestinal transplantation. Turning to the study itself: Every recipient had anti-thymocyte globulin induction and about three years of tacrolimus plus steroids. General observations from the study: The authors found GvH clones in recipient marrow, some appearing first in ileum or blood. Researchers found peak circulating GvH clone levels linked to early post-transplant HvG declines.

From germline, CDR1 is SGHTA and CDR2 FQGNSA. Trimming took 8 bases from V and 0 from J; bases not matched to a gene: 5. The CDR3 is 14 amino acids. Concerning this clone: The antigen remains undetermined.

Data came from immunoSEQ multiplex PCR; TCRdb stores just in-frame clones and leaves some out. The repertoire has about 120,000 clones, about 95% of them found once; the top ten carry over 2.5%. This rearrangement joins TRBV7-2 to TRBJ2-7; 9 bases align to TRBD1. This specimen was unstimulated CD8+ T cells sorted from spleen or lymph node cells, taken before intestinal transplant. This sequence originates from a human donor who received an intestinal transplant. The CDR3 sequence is CASGPGQGSYEQYF. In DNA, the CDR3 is TGTGCCAGCGGACCGGGACAGGGCTCCTACGAGCAGTACTTC.